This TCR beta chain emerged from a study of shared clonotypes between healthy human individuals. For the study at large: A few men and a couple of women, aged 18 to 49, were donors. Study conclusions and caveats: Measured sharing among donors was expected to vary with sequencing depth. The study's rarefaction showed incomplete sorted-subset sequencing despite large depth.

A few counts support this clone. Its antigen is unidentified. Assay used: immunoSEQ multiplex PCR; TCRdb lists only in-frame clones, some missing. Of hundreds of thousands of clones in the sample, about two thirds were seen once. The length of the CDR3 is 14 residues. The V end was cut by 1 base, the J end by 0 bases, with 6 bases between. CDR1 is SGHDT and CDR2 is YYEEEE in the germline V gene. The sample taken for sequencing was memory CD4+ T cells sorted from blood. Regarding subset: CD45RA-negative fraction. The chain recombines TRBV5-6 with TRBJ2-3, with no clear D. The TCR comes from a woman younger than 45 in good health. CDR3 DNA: TGTGCCAGCAGCTTGTCTCCAAGCACAGATACGCAGTATTTT. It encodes CASSLSPSTDTQYF.